This T cell receptor (beta chain) derives from a study of control samples from healthy donors and cancer patients (dated by TCRdb to the early 2020s). Libraries were built with the immunoSEQ multiplex PCR assay. Drawn from immuneACCESS, this table holds only the in-frame rearrangements with V and J called that TCRdb kept. Clones are partly lost; checked studies trace under half to an unresolved V gene and leave the rest unexplained. A total of roughly 90,000 clones appear in this sample, approximately 95% of them only once. The top ten hold around 1.4% of the sample. Comments on this clone: Its recognized antigen is unknown. Per-base quality was not reported, and no clone a single base away is much larger than it.

Trimming removed 5 bases from V and 7 bases from J; the gene matches leave 6 bases unexplained. From its cysteine to its phenylalanine, the CDR3 spans 14 amino acids. Only the CDR3 DNA stays, 42 bases, in frame from base 1. Taken from the germline V gene (reference sequence), the CDR1 and CDR2 loops are LGHDT and YNNKEL. Sequencing was done on a sample of blood. The receptor's source is a woman in her twenties or thirties in good health. Here the chain combines TRBV3-1 (or the pseudogene TRBV3-2) and TRBJ1-2, and 11 junctional nucleotides match TRBD1. The CDR3 reads CASSSAGTGGGYTF. The nucleotide sequence is TGTGCCAGCAGCTCGGCCGGGACAGGGGGTGGCTACACCTTC.